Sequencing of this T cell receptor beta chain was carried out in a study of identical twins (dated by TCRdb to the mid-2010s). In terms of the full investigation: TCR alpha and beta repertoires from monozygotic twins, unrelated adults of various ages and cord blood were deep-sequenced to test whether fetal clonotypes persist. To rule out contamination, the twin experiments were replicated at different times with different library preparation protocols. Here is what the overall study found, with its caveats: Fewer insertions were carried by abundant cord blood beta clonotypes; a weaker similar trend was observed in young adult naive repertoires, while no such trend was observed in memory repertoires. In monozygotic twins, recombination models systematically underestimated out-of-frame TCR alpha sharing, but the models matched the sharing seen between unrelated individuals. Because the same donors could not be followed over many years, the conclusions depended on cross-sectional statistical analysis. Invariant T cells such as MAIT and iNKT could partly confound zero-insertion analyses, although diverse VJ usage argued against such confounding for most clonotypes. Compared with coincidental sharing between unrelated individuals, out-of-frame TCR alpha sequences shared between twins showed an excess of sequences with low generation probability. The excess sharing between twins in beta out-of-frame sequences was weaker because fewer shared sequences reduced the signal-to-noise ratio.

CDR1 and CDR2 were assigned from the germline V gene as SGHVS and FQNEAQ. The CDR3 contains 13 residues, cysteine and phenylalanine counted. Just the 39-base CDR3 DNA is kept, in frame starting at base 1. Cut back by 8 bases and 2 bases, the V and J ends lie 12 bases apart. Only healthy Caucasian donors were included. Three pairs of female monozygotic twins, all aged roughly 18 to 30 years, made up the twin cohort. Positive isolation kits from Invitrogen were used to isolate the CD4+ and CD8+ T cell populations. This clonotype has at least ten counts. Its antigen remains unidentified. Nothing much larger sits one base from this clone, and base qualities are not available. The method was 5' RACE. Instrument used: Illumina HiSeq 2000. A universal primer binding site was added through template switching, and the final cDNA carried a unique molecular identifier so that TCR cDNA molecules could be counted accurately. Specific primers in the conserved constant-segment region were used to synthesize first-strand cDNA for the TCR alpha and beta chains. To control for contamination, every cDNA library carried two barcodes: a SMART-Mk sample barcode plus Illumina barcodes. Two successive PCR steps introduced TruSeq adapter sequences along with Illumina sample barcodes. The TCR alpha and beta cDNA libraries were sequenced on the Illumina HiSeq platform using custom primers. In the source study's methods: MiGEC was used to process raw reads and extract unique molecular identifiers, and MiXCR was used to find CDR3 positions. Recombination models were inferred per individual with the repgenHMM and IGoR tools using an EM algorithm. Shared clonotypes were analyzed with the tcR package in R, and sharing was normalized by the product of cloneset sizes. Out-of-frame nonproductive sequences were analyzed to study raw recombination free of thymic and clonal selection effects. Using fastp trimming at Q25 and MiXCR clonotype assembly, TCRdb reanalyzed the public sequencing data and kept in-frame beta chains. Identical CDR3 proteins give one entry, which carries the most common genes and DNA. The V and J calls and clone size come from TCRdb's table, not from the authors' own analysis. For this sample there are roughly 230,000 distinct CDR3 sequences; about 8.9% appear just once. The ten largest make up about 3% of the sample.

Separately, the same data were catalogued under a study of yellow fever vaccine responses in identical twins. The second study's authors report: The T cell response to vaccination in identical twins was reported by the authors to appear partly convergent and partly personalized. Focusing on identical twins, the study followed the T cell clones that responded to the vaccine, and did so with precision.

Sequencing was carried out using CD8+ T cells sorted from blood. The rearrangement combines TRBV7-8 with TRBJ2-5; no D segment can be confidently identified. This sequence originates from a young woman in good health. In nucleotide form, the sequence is TGTGCCAGCCGGCCACCTAGTCAAGAGACCCAGTACTTC. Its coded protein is CASRPPSQETQYF.